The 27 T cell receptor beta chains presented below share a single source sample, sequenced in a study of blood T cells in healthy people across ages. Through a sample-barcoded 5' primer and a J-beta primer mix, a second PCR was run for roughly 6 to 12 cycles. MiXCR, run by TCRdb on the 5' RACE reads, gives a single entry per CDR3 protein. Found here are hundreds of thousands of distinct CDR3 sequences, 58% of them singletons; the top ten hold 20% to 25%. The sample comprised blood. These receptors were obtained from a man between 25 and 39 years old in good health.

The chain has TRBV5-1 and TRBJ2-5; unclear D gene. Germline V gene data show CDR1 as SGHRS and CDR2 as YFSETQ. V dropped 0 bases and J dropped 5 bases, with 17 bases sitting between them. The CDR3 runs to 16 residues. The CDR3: CASSLVSGHPSETQYF. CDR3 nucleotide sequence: TGCGCCAGCAGCTTGGTTTCTGGGCACCCCTCGGAGACCCAGTACTTC.

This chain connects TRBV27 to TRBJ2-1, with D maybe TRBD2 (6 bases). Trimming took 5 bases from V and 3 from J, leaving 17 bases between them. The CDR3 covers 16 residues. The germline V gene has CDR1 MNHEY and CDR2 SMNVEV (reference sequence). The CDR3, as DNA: TGTGCCAGCAGTGGTTCGACTAGGAATCTCTACAATGAGCAGTTCTTC. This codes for CASSGSTRNLYNEQFF.

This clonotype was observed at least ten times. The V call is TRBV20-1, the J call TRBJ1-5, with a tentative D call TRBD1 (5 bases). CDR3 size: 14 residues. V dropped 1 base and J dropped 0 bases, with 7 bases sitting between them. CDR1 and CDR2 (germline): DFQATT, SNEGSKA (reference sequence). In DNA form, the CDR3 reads TGCAGTGCTAGAGGGGGGAGTAGCAATCAGCCCCAGCATTTT. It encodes CSARGGSSNQPQHF.

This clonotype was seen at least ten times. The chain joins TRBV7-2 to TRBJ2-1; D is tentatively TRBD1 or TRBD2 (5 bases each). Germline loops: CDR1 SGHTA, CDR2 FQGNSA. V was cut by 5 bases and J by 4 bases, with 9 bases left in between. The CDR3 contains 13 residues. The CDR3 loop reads CASSLGAYNEQFF. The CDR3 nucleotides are TGTGCCAGCAGCCTCGGGGCGTACAATGAGCAGTTCTTC.

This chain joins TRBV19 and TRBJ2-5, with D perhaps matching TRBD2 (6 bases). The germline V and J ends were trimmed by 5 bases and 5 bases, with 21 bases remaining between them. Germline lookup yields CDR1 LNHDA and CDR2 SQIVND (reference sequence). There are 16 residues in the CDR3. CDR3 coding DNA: TGTGCCAGTAGTGGAAGGACTATCCAGAGTACGGAGACCCAGTACTTC. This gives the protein CASSGRTIQSTETQYF.

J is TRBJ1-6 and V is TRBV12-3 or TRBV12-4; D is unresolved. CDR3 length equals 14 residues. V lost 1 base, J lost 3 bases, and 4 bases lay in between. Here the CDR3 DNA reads TGTGCCAGCAGTTTAGGGGTCTATAATTCACCCCTCCACTTT. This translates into CASSLGVYNSPLHF.

This CDR3 is CASSSNRGRFDEQFF. Written as DNA, the CDR3 is TGTGCCAGCAGCTCAAACAGGGGGCGGTTTGATGAGCAGTTCTTC. The rearrangement joins TRBV7-9 to TRBJ2-1, with TRBD1 identical over 9 bases. The CDR3 runs 15 residues. The trim removed 4 bases at V and 8 bases at J, leaving 9 bases unmatched. Germline lookup yields CDR1 SEHNR and CDR2 FQNEAQ (reference sequence).

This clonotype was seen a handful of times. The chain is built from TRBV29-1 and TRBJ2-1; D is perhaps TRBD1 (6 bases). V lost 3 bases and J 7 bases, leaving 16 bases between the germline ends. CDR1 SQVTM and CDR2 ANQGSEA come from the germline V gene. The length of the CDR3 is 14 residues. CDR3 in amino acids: CSVEGRHRVNEQFF. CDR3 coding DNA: TGCAGCGTTGAGGGAAGACACAGGGTGAATGAGCAGTTCTTC.

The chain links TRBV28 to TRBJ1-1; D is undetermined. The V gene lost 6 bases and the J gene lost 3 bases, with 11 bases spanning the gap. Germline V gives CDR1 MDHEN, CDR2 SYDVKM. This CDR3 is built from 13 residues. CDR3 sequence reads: CASRIGRYTEAFF. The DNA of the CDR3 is TGTGCCAGCAGAATTGGCAGATACACTGAAGCTTTCTTT.

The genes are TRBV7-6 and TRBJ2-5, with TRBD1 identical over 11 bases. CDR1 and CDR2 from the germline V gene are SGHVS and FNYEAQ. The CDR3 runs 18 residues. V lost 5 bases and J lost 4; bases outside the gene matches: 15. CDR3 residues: CASSARPRHGTGGETQYF. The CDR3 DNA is TGTGCCAGCAGCGCCCGACCGCGACACGGGACAGGGGGAGAGACCCAGTACTTC. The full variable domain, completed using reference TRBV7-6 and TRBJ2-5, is GAGVSQSPRYKVTKRGQDVALRCDPISGHVSLYWYRQALGQGPEFLTYFNYEAQQDKSGLPNDRFSAERPEGSISTLTIQRTEQRDSAMYRCASSARPRHGTGGETQYFGPGTRLLVL.

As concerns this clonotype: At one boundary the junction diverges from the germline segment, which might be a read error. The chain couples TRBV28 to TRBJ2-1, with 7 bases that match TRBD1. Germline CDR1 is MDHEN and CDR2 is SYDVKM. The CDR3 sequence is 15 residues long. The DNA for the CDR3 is TGTGCCAGCATCCAAGGGGGCGGGTTCTACAATGAGCAGTTCTTT. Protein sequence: CASIQGGGFYNEQFF.

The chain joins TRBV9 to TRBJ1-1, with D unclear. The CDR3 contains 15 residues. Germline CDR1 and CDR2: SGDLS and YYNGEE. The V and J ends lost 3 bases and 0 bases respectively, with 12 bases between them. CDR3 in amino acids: CASSAREGLNTEAFF. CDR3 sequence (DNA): TGTGCCAGCAGCGCCCGGGAGGGCCTGAACACTGAAGCTTTCTTT.

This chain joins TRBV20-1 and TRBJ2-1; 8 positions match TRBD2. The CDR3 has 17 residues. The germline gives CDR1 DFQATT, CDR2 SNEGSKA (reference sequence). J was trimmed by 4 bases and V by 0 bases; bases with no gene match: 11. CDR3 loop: CSARDLVGVAGYNEQFF. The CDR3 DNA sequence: TGCAGTGCTAGAGACCTCGTCGGGGTAGCGGGGTACAATGAGCAGTTCTTC.

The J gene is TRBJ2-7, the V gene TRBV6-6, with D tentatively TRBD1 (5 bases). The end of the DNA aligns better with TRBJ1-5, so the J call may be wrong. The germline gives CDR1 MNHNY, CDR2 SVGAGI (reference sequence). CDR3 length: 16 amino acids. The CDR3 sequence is CASSYSMGEGTDTQHF. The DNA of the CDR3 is TGTGCCAGCAGTTACTCGATGGGGGAGGGCACAGATACGCAGCATTTT.

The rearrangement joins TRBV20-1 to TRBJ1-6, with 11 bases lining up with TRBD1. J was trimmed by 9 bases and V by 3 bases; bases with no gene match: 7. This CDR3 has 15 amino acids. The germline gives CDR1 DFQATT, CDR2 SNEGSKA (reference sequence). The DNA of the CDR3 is TGCAGTGCTAGGTTCGGGACAGGGGGTCGTTCACCCCTCCACTTT. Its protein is CSARFGTGGRSPLHF.

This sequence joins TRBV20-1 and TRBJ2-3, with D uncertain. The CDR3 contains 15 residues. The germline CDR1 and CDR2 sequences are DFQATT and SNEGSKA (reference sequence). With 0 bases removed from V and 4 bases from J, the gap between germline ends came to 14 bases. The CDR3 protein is CSARDPGTVPDTQYF. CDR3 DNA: TGCAGTGCTAGAGATCCAGGCACAGTCCCAGATACGCAGTATTTT.

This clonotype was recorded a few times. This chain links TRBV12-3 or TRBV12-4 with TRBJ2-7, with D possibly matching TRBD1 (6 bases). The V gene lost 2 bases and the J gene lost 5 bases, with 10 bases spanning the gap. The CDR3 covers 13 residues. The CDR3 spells CASSLSGVDEQYF. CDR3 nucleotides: TGTGCCAGCAGTTTATCAGGGGTCGACGAGCAGTACTTC.

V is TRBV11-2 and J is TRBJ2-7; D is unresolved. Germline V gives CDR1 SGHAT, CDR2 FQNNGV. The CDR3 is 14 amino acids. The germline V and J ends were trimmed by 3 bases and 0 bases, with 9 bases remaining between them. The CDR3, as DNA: TGTGCCAGCAGCTTTCTTGCGAGCTCCTACGAGCAGTACTTC. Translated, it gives CASSFLASSYEQYF.

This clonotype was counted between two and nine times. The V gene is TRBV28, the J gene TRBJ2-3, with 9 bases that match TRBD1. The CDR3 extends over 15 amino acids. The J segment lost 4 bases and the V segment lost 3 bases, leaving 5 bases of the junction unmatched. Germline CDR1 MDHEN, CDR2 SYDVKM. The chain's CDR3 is CASSFGTGLADTQYF. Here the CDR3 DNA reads TGTGCCAGCAGTTTTGGGACAGGGTTGGCAGATACGCAGTATTTT.

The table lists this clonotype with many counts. The CDR3 reads CASSTGNYGYTF. CDR3 nucleotides: TGTGCCAGCAGTACAGGGAACTATGGCTACACCTTC. The chain couples TRBV27 to TRBJ1-2, with a possible D match to TRBD1 (6 bases). From germline, CDR1 is MNHEY and CDR2 SMNVEV (reference sequence). Trimming stripped 5 bases from V and 2 bases from J, with 6 bases between. The CDR3 length is 12 residues.

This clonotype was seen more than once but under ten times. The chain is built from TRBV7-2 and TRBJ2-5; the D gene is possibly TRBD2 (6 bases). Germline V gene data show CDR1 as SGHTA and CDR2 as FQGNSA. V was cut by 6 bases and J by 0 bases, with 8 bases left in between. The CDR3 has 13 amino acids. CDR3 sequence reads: CASSRDYQETQYF. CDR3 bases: TGTGCCAGCAGTCGGGACTACCAAGAGACCCAGTACTTC.

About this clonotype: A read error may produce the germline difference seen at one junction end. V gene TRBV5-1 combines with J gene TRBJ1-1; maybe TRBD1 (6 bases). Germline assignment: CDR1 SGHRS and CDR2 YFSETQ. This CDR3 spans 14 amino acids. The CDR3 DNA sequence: TGCGCCAGCAGCCTCAGGGGACTGAACACTGTAGCTTTCTTT. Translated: CASSLRGLNTVAFF.

CDR3 amino acids: CSARAAATNYGYTF. The CDR3 DNA reads TGCAGTGCCCGGGCTGCGGCCACTAACTATGGCTACACCTTC. The chain couples TRBV20-1 to TRBJ1-2; D call uncertain. The CDR3 is 14 residues long. Trimming took 6 bases from V and 0 from J, leaving 14 bases between them. Per the germline V gene, CDR1 is DFQATT and CDR2 is SNEGSKA (reference sequence).

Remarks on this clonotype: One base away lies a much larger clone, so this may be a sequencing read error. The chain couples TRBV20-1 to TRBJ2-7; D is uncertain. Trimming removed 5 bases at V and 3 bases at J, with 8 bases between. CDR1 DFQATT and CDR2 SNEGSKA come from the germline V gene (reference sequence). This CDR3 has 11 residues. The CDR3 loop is CSACPNYEQYF. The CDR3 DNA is TGCAGTGCTTGCCCCAACTACGAGCAGTACTTC.

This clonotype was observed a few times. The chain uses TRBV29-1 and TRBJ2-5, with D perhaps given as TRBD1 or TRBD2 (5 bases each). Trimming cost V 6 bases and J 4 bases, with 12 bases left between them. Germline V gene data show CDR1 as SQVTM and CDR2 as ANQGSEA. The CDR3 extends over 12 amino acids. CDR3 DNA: TGCAGCGTCTCCGACAGCGGAGAGACCCAGTACTTC. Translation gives CSVSDSGETQYF.

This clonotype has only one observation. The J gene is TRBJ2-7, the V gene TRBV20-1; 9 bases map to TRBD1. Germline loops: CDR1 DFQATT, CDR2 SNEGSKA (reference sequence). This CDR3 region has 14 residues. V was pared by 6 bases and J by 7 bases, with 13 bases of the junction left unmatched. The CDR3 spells CSAIMGQGFREQYF. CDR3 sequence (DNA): TGCAGTGCAATCATGGGACAGGGTTTTCGGGAGCAGTACTTC.

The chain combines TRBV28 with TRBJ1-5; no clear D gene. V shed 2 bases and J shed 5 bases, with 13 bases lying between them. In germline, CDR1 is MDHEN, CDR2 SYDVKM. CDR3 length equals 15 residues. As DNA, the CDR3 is TGTGCCAGCAGTTTACCGGGCAGCCAATATCAGCCCCAGCATTTT. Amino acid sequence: CASSLPGSQYQPQHF. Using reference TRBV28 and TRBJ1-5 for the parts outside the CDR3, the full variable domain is DVKVTQSSRYLVKRTGEKVFLECVQDMDHENMFWYRQDPGLGLRLIYFSYDVKMKEKGDIPEGYSVSREKKERFSLILESASTNQTSMYLCASSLPGSQYQPQHFGDGTRLSIL.